Detailed here is one T cell receptor beta chain. As yet, its antigen is unknown. This sample was included in a study of blood T cells in healthy people across ages. Study-level findings and limits: Naive CD4+ cells and diversity were both higher in long-lived donors than in aged donors.

Through a sample-barcoded 5' primer and a J-beta primer mix, a second PCR was run for 7 to 11 cycles. TCRdb reprocessed the 5' RACE reads with MiXCR, giving one entry per CDR3 protein. The table has 700,000 to 900,000 distinct CDR3 sequences, around a quarter seen once. The authors drew about 10 milliliters of peripheral blood from each donor. Each sample provided at least 5.5 micrograms of extracted total RNA. This CDR3 is 14 amino acids long. V shed 3 bases and J shed 3 bases, with 11 bases lying between them. CDR1 is MDHEN and CDR2 is SYDVKM in the germline V gene. Separately, the same data were catalogued under a study of T cells of mothers and their children.

The V gene is TRBV28, the J gene TRBJ2-5; D unresolved. This TCR was sampled from a boy between 5 and 17 years old in good health. The sequenced material came from blood. The CDR3 reads CASSFGRPEETQYF. For the CDR3, the DNA is TGTGCCAGCAGTTTCGGCCGGCCGGAAGAGACCCAGTACTTC.